These T cell receptor beta chains were read from a single sample in a study of blood T cell repertoires in COVID-19. Profiling relied on immunoSEQ multiplex PCR, and the TCRdb table lists in-frame clones only, not all of them. The sample yields approximately 500,000 clones, around nine tenths seen once. Sequenced input: peripheral blood. The receptors stem from a woman aged 50 to 60 with COVID-19, enrolled during active disease. The CDR3 runs from the conserved cysteine through the conserved F or W. Each record gives: clone size, J gene, D gene, V gene, CDR3 protein, CDR3 DNA. D genes are given only for firm matches. The size entry is marked missing in some rows and otherwise reads once, few, many or a size class.

NA | TRBJ1-2 | NA | TRBV27 | CASSSQTANYGYTF | TGTGCCAGCAGTTCCCAGACAGCTAACTATGGCTACACCTTC
few | TRBJ1-2 | NA | TRBV19 | CASSTPYRVPNYGYTF | TGTGCCAGTAGTACGCCCTACAGGGTCCCTAACTATGGCTACACCTTC
NA | TRBJ1-2 | NA | TRBV5-1 | CASSSDRYGYTF | TGCGCCAGCAGCTCTGACAGATATGGCTACACCTTC
NA | TRBJ1-1 | NA | TRBV18 | CASSPRHGSEAFF | TGTGCCAGCTCACCACGACATGGGAGTGAAGCTTTCTTT
NA | TRBJ2-1 | TRBD2 | TRBV3-1/TRBV3-2 | CASSPPGLAGGNEQFF | TGTGCCAGCAGCCCACCGGGACTAGCGGGGGGTAATGAGCAGTTCTTC
NA | TRBJ2-1 | TRBD2 | TRBV29-1 | CSVEPLAGGPTGNEQFF | TGCAGCGTTGAGCCGCTAGCGGGGGGCCCCACGGGCAATGAGCAGTTCTTC
NA | TRBJ2-1 | TRBD2 | TRBV10-3 | CAIRGLAGAEQFF | TGTGCCATCAGGGGACTAGCGGGGGCTGAGCAGTTCTTC
NA | TRBJ1-1 | NA | TRBV12-5 | CASRRGGYTEAFF | TGTGCTAGCCGGCGGGGGGGATACACTGAAGCTTTCTTT
NA | TRBJ2-1 | NA | TRBV12-3/TRBV12-4 | CASIGLTGNEQFF | TGTGCCTCAATAGGACTAACCGGCAATGAGCAGTTCTTC
NA | TRBJ2-7 | TRBD1 | TRBV6-1 | CASRSTRDRGHEQYF | TGTGCCAGCAGATCCACGAGGGACAGGGGCCACGAGCAGTACTTC
NA | TRBJ2-5 | NA | TRBV6-1 | CASSELVKGKTQYF | TGTGCCAGCAGTGAGCTGGTGAAGGGGAAGACCCAGTACTTC
NA | TRBJ2-7 | TRBD1 | TRBV6-5 | CASHWGQGDYEQYF | TGTGCCAGCCATTGGGGGCAGGGGGACTACGAGCAGTACTTC
NA | TRBJ1-1 | TRBD1 | TRBV3-1/TRBV3-2 | CASSLDRGWTEAFF | TGTGCCAGCAGCCTCGACAGGGGATGGACTGAAGCTTTCTTT
NA | TRBJ2-7 | NA | TRBV21-1 | CASSTNPGRVGEQYF | TGTGCCAGCAGCACAAACCCCGGGAGAGTCGGCGAGCAGTACTTC
NA | TRBJ1-5 | NA | TRBV20-1 | CSASPREFNQPQHF | TGCAGTGCTAGTCCAAGAGAGTTTAATCAGCCCCAGCATTTT
NA | TRBJ1-1 | NA | TRBV27 | CASSWSIRGGTEAFF | TGTGCCAGCAGTTGGAGTATTCGGGGGGGCACTGAAGCTTTCTTT
NA | TRBJ2-2 | TRBD2 | TRBV4-1 | CASSLTSGGRNGELFF | TGCGCCAGCAGCCTCACTAGCGGGGGGCGTAACGGGGAGCTGTTTTTT
NA | TRBJ1-4 | TRBD1 | TRBV5-1 | CASSSLRTGGEDEKLFF | TGCGCCAGCAGCTCACTAAGGACAGGGGGAGAGGATGAAAAACTGTTTTTT
once | TRBJ1-5 | TRBD1 | TRBV5-1 | CASSPSTGGGQPQHF | TGCGCCAGCAGCCCATCAACAGGGGGCGGCCAGCCCCAGCATTTT
NA | TRBJ1-2 | NA | TRBV20-1 | CSVPGNYGYTF | TGCAGTGTACCGGGGAACTATGGCTACACCTTC
NA | TRBJ2-1 | NA | TRBV4-1 | CASSHPRDDEQFF | TGCGCCAGCAGCCACCCACGCGATGATGAGCAGTTCTTC